This entry lists 10 T cell receptor beta chains sequenced from one sample in a study of T cell responses to AZD1222 COVID-19 vaccine. The method was immunoSEQ multiplex PCR; TCRdb's version includes in-frame clones alone and lacks a portion of them. The data show some 200,000 clones, with about 88% seen just once and approximately 26% held by the top ten. Sequencing was performed on peripheral blood, taken 28 days after the second AZD1222 dose. Source of these receptors: an adult who received the AZD1222 COVID-19 vaccine.

The chain employs TRBV5-3 and TRBJ2-6; 8 nucleotides match TRBD1. Being an ORF, TRBV5-3 has a function that is uncertain. This CDR3 is 18 amino acids long. Trimming cost V 5 bases and J 0 bases; bases outside gene matches: 10. The CDR3 DNA sequence: TGTGCCAGAAGTCCAGGACAGGGAATACTCTCTGGGGCCAACGTCCTGACTTTC. It codes for CARSPGQGILSGANVLTF.

The chain employs TRBV20-1 and TRBJ2-7; 8 positions match TRBD2. Germline-derived CDR1 and CDR2 are DFQATT and SNEGSKA (reference sequence). V shed 3 bases, J shed 1 base, and the junction held 5 bases outside the gene matches. The CDR3 consists of 14 residues. The CDR3 DNA sequence: TGCAGTGCTAGTTCCACTAGCGGTTCCTACGAGCAGTACTTC. The encoded protein is CSASSTSGSYEQYF.

This chain joins TRBV24-1 and TRBJ2-3; 7 nucleotides line up with TRBD1. CDR3 length equals 18 residues. Germline V lookup: CDR1 KGHDR, CDR2 SFDVKD. V shed 3 bases, J shed 1 base, and the junction held 12 bases outside the gene matches. Here the CDR3 reads CATSDPRQGLMGTDTQYF. CDR3 coding DNA: TGTGCCACCAGTGATCCGAGACAGGGCCTGATGGGCACAGATACGCAGTATTTT.

In the case of this clone: The junction shows a germline mismatch at one end, possibly a read error. CDR3 protein: CASSYSTGTGASF. CDR3 nucleotides: TGTGCCAGCAGTTACTCAACCGGGACAGGGGCCTCGTTT. The gene calls are TRBV6-5 and TRBJ1-1, with TRBD1 matching 10 bases. There are 13 residues in the CDR3. The germline gives CDR1 MNHEY, CDR2 SVGAGI.

This rearrangement joins TRBV7-2 to TRBJ2-1; 7 bases match TRBD1. Germline lookup yields CDR1 SGHTA and CDR2 FQGNSA. The CDR3 runs to 15 residues. Trimming at V came to 0 bases and at J to 1 base, leaving 0 bases not matched to a gene. CDR3 sequence: CASSLARGSYNEQFF. CDR3 nucleotides: TGTGCCAGCAGCTTAGCCAGGGGGTCCTACAATGAGCAGTTCTTC. Full variable domain (rest looked up from reference TRBV7-2 and TRBJ2-1): GAGVSQSPSNKVTEKGKDVELRCDPISGHTALYWYRQSLGQGLEFLIYFQGNSAPDKSGLPSDRFSAERTGGSVSTLTIQRTQQEDSAVYLCASSLARGSYNEQFFGPGTRLTVL.

The gene calls are TRBV27 and TRBJ2-3; 8 nucleotides match TRBD1. The V segment lost 6 bases and the J segment 3 bases; nucleotides outside the gene matches: 2. Germline V gives CDR1 MNHEY, CDR2 SMNVEV (reference sequence). The CDR3 has 13 amino acids. In nucleotides, the CDR3 is TGTGCCAGCAGGTGGACAGGGACAGATACGCAGTATTTT. Amino acid sequence: CASRWTGTDTQYF.

This chain links TRBV7-2 with TRBJ1-5, with TRBD1 as a possible D gene (5 bases). This CDR3 region has 15 residues. Germline V gene lookup returns CDR1 SGHTA and CDR2 FQGNSA. Between the trimmed V and J ends, which lost 4 bases and 4 bases, there was a span of 14 bases. CDR3 sequence reads: CASSSRDAGNQPQHF. CDR3 bases: TGTGCCAGCAGCTCCCGGGATGCAGGGAATCAGCCCCAGCATTTT. The entire variable domain, with the rest obtained from reference TRBV7-2 and TRBJ1-5, is as follows: GAGVSQSPSNKVTEKGKDVELRCDPISGHTALYWYRQSLGQGLEFLIYFQGNSAPDKSGLPSDRFSAERTGGSVSTLTIQRTQQEDSAVYLCASSSRDAGNQPQHFGDGTRLSIL.

The chain recombines TRBV28 with TRBJ1-6; tentative D call: TRBD1 (6 bases). Germline V gives CDR1 MDHEN, CDR2 SYDVKM. The V end was cut by 3 bases, the J end by 12 bases, with 18 bases between. The CDR3 is 15 amino acids. The CDR3 loop reads CASSFPKQGMEPLHF. The CDR3 nucleotides read TGTGCCAGCAGTTTCCCCAAACAGGGTATGGAACCCCTCCACTTT.

V and J are TRBV3-1 (or the pseudogene TRBV3-2) and TRBJ2-7, with 12 bases aligning to TRBD2. Germline V gives CDR1 LGHDT, CDR2 YNNKEL (reference sequence). J gave up 7 bases and V 4 bases, and 8 bases lay outside the gene matches. This CDR3 has 15 amino acids. The CDR3 sequence is CASSPRLAGAQEQYF. CDR3 DNA sequence: TGTGCCAGCAGCCCCAGACTAGCGGGGGCTCAGGAGCAGTACTTC.

This chain uses TRBV7-2 with TRBJ2-3, with 9 bases that match TRBD2. Germline CDR1 SGHTA, CDR2 FQGNSA. This CDR3 is 16 amino acids long. Trimming removed 3 bases from V and 3 bases from J; junction bases left unmatched: 7. Here the CDR3 reads CASSLRIAGATDTQYF. The CDR3 nucleotides read TGTGCCAGCAGCTTGAGGATAGCGGGAGCAACAGATACGCAGTATTTT.